A single sample gave rise to the 20 T cell receptor beta chains below, sequenced in a study of CD8 T cells in Susac syndrome. An amount of RNA that ranged from roughly 0.45 to 1 ug was reverse transcribed with random hexamers. TCRdb recomputed calls from the immunoSEQ multiplex PCR reads with MiXCR, one row per CDR3 protein. The data show around 110,000 distinct CDR3 sequences, just under 95% seen once. Sequencing input: CD8+ T cells from PBMCs. Receptor source: a human donor with Susac syndrome.

The gene calls are TRBV14 and TRBJ2-7; D is uncertain. Germline V CDR1 and CDR2: SGHDN, FVKESK. This CDR3 contains 12 residues. Trimming stripped 3 bases from V and 3 bases from J, with 6 bases between. CDR3 coding DNA: TGTGCCAGCAGCCAGAGCCTCTACGAGCAGTACTTC. Translating it yields CASSQSLYEQYF.

CDR3 sequence (DNA): TGCAGCGTTAAACAGGGACCCTCTGAAGCTTTCTTT. Its protein is CSVKQGPSEAFF. The chain employs TRBV29-1 and TRBJ1-1, with a possible D match to TRBD1 (6 bases). The CDR3 sequence is 12 residues long. The V and J ends lost 5 bases and 6 bases respectively, with 13 bases between them. Germline loops: CDR1 SQVTM, CDR2 ANQGSEA.

The CDR3 spells CASSPNPGLAFNEQFF. The CDR3 DNA sequence: TGTGCCAGCAGCCCTAATCCGGGACTAGCTTTCAATGAGCAGTTCTTC. This chain connects TRBV7-3 to TRBJ2-1; 9 bases are a match to TRBD2. Germline lookup yields CDR1 SGHTA and CDR2 FQGTGA. CDR3 length equals 16 residues. V dropped 5 bases and J dropped 6; count of bases not matched to a gene: 11. The full variable domain, rest sourced from reference TRBV7-3 and TRBJ2-1, is GAGVSQTPSNKVTEKGKYVELRCDPISGHTALYWYRQSLGQGPEFLIYFQGTGAADDSGLPNDRFFAVRPEGSVSTLKIQRTERGDSAVYLCASSPNPGLAFNEQFFGPGTRLTVL.

The rearrangement links TRBV29-1 to TRBJ1-2; TRBD1 aligns across 7 bases. The germline V gene encodes CDR1 SQVTM and CDR2 ANQGSEA. V dropped 3 bases and J dropped 4; count of bases not matched to a gene: 5. The CDR3 spans 13 residues. The CDR3 spells CSVDRDRRYGYTF. The CDR3 region has the DNA TGCAGCGTTGACCGGGACAGACGCTATGGCTACACCTTC. Combining the CDR3 with reference TRBV29-1 and TRBJ1-2 gives the whole variable domain SAVISQKPSRDICQRGTSLTIQCQVDSQVTMMFWYRQQPGQSLTLIATANQGSEATYESGFVIDKFPISRPNLTFSTLTVSNMSPEDSSIYLCSVDRDRRYGYTFGSGTRLTVV.

On this clonotype: The missing conserved phenylalanine or tryptophan at the end of this CDR3 makes a read error likely. The chain couples TRBV6-5 to TRBJ1-3, with unresolved D. Germline CDR1 and CDR2: MNHEY and SVGAGI. Between the trimmed V and J ends, which lost 0 bases and 3 bases, there was a span of 9 bases. The CDR3 has 15 residues. CDR3: CASSYSRGGGNTIYL. The DNA for the CDR3 is TGTGCCAGCAGTTACTCGCGGGGAGGTGGAAACACCATATATCTT.

The chain carries TRBV11-2 and TRBJ2-7, with TRBD1 matching over 9 bases. Trimming removed 5 bases from V and 3 bases from J; junction bases left unmatched: 8. This CDR3 comprises 15 residues. In germline, CDR1 is SGHAT, CDR2 FQNNGV. The CDR3 is CASSPGDRELYEQYF. The CDR3, as DNA: TGTGCCAGCAGCCCGGGGGACAGGGAACTCTACGAGCAGTACTTC.

Only one count was recorded for this clonotype. The CDR3, as DNA: TGTGCCATCAGCGAAGACAGGTCGCATGGCTACACCTTC. It specifies CAISEDRSHGYTF. The chain employs TRBV10-3 and TRBJ1-2; D might be TRBD1 (6 bases). The CDR3 totals 13 residues. CDR1 is ENHRY, CDR2 SYGVKD, per germline. With 6 bases removed from V and 6 bases from J, the gap between germline ends came to 14 bases.

CDR3: CAWSVEGGYTF. Here the CDR3 DNA reads TGTGCCTGGAGTGTGGAAGGGGGCTACACCTTC. The V and J genes are TRBV30 and TRBJ1-2; D gene uncertain. Looked up from germline, CDR1 is GTSNPN and CDR2 is SVGIG (reference sequence). This CDR3 is 11 amino acids long. V was pared by 0 bases and J by 8 bases, with 7 bases between.

The rearrangement links TRBV19 to TRBJ2-4; D perhaps matches TRBD2 (5 bases). This CDR3 region has 10 residues. Trimming took off 8 bases at V and 10 bases at J, with 9 bases between the two ends. Germline loops: CDR1 LNHDA, CDR2 SQIVND (reference sequence). CDR3 loop: CASGGTIQYF. In DNA, the CDR3 is TGTGCCAGTGGAGGAACAATTCAGTACTTC.

The V gene is TRBV20-1, the J gene TRBJ2-1, with 12 bases identical to TRBD2. Germline V CDR1 and CDR2: DFQATT, SNEGSKA (reference sequence). With V trimmed by 6 bases and J by 8 bases, 5 bases remained unmatched. The CDR3 is made up of 13 amino acids. This CDR3 is CSAPSGGVDEQFF. In DNA, the CDR3 is TGCAGTGCCCCTAGCGGGGGGGTTGATGAGCAGTTCTTC.

V usage is TRBV9 and J usage is TRBJ2-1, with TRBD2 matching 8 bases. V shed 3 bases, J shed 0 bases, and the junction held 5 bases outside the gene matches. Looked up from germline, CDR1 is SGDLS and CDR2 is YYNGEE. The CDR3 is 16 residues long. DNA for the CDR3: TGTGCCAGCAGCGCAGCGGGGGCGAGCTCCTACAATGAGCAGTTCTTC. This translates into CASSAAGASSYNEQFF.

J is TRBJ1-2 and V is TRBV29-1; D is possibly TRBD1 (6 bases). CDR3 size: 13 residues. V lost 6 bases and J 0 bases, leaving 11 bases between the germline ends. CDR1 is SQVTM, CDR2 ANQGSEA, per germline. The CDR3 loop is CSVKGTTNYGYTF. The CDR3 DNA reads as TGCAGCGTCAAAGGGACAACTAACTATGGCTACACCTTC.

This chain joins TRBV12-3 or TRBV12-4 and TRBJ2-3; no firm D call. With 6 bases removed from V and 0 bases from J, the gap between germline ends came to 7 bases. This CDR3 is built from 13 residues. For the CDR3, the DNA is TGTGCCAGCAGCACAGAGAGCACAGATACGCAGTATTTT. Translation: CASSTESTDTQYF.

The chain links TRBV12-3 or TRBV12-4 to TRBJ2-5; possibly TRBD1 for D (5 bases). This CDR3 has 14 residues. The V and J ends lost 6 bases and 3 bases respectively, with 14 bases between them. Written as DNA, the CDR3 is TGTGCCAGCAGGAAGGGGCAGGCTGAAGAGACCCAGTACTTC. Its protein is CASRKGQAEETQYF.

The CDR3 DNA follows: TGTGCCAGCAGCTTGGGGACAGGGATTTTCGACTACACCTTC. Translated: CASSLGTGIFDYTF. This chain links TRBV5-6 with TRBJ1-2, with TRBD1 identical over 8 bases. Per germline, CDR1 SGHDT and CDR2 YYEEEE. Trimming took 0 bases from V and 10 from J; bases not matched to a gene: 8. CDR3 length: 14 amino acids.

The chain employs TRBV9 and TRBJ2-3; 14 bases agree with TRBD2. The V segment lost 4 bases and the J segment 3 bases; nucleotides outside the gene matches: 7. Per germline, CDR1 SGDLS and CDR2 YYNGEE. The CDR3 contains 17 residues. The chain's CDR3 is CASSLTTSGGGTDTQYF. Written as DNA, the CDR3 is TGTGCCAGCAGCCTTACGACTAGCGGGGGGGGGACAGATACGCAGTATTTT.

This clonotype was observed once. The rearrangement links TRBV7-9 to TRBJ2-7; weak D call: TRBD2 (5 bases). This CDR3 comprises 15 residues. Germline V gene lookup returns CDR1 SEHNR and CDR2 FQNEAQ (reference sequence). The V and J ends lost 5 bases and 3 bases respectively, with 17 bases between them. This CDR3 reads CASSPFGESNYEQYF. In DNA form, the CDR3 reads TGTGCCAGCAGCCCATTTGGGGAGTCCAACTACGAGCAGTACTTC.

The J gene is TRBJ1-1, the V gene TRBV29-1; TRBD1 agrees at 11 bases. J lost 0 bases, V lost 4 bases, and 7 bases had no gene match. The CDR3 length is 16 residues. CDR1 is SQVTM and CDR2 is ANQGSEA in the germline V gene. In DNA form, the CDR3 reads TGCAGCGTTGGGGACAGGGGGAAGCCGTTGAACACTGAAGCTTTCTTT. This sequence encodes CSVGDRGKPLNTEAFF.

The chain uses TRBV15 and TRBJ2-1; no firm D call. Deletions cut 8 bases from V and 0 bases from J, with 8 bases between. The germline V gene encodes CDR1 LNHNV and CDR2 YYDKDF (reference sequence). This CDR3 has 13 residues. CDR3 nucleotides: TGTGCCACCGGCGCTAGCTCCTACAATGAGCAGTTCTTC. It is translated as CATGASSYNEQFF.

The rearrangement uses TRBV7-9 and TRBJ1-2; D call uncertain. The CDR3 totals 14 residues. CDR1 SEHNR and CDR2 FQNEAQ come from the germline V gene (reference sequence). The V end lost 1 base, the J end lost 3 bases, and 9 bases lay between the germline ends. The CDR3 DNA reads as TGTGCCAGCAGCTTAGATGGGTCTTACTATGGCTACACCTTC. Protein product: CASSLDGSYYGYTF.